A selection of T cell receptor beta chains follows, all from one sample in a study of OX40 agonist ivuxolimab in advanced cancers. Assay: immunoSEQ multiplex PCR; the TCRdb copy retains only in-frame clones and omits some. The sample records some 87,000 clones, around nine tenths being singletons. Sequenced here: CD4+ or CD8+ T cells sorted from blood, sampled in a trial of the OX40 agonist ivuxolimab. The receptor source for this set is an adult with an advanced solid tumor such as melanoma, head and neck, liver or kidney cancer. The CDR3 runs from the conserved cysteine through the conserved F or W. The D gene is left open where the match is weak. For some rows the clone size is stated as once, few or many, or as a class when expanded; others skip it.

clone_size,d_call,v_call,j_call,cdr3_nt,cdr3_aa
-,-,TRBV5-1,TRBJ2-5,TGCGCCAGCAGCCAAGGAGAGACCCAGTACTTC,CASSQGETQYF
-,TRBD2,TRBV7-9,TRBJ2-1,TGTGCCAGCAGCAAAGGGACTAGCGGGAGGGCCGAGGACGAGCAGTTCTTC,CASSKGTSGRAEDEQFF
once,-,TRBV7-9,TRBJ2-3,TGTGCCAGCAGCTTCCAAAGGGATACGCAGTATTTT,CASSFQRDTQYF
-,TRBD2,TRBV6-6,TRBJ2-3,TGTGCCAGCAGGGAGGGACTAGCGGCGTTAGATACGCAGTATTTT,CASREGLAALDTQYF
-,-,TRBV15,TRBJ1-2,TGTGCCACCAGCAGAGATCTGCGGGGAATCTATGGCTACACCTTC,CATSRDLRGIYGYTF
-,TRBD2,TRBV27,TRBJ2-1,TGTGCCAGCGGGCGCCAAGCGGGAGTGAATGAGCAGTTCTTC,CASGRQAGVNEQFF
-,-,TRBV18,TRBJ1-2,TGTGCCAGCTCCCGGGGCGCGAACTATGGCTACACCTTC,CASSRGANYGYTF
-,-,TRBV11-2,TRBJ1-1,TGTGCCAGCAGCCCGACCGGGCAGGGGAACACTGAAGCTTTCTTT,CASSPTGQGNTEAFF
-,TRBD1,TRBV19,TRBJ2-1,TGTGCCAGTAGTATTCCAGGGGGCTCGGACAATGAGCAGTTCTTC,CASSIPGGSDNEQFF
-,-,TRBV2,TRBJ1-4,TGTGCCAGCAGTGATGTGGCAGCAAGCCATGAAAAACTGTTTTTT,CASSDVAASHEKLFF
-,TRBD1,TRBV29-1,TRBJ2-3,TGCAGCGTTGACGAGCTCCGGGACAGGGGGCCCACAGATACGCAGTATTTT,CSVDELRDRGPTDTQYF
-,TRBD1,TRBV18,TRBJ2-7,TGTGCCAGCTCACTAGGCTGGGACAGCAGTCAAGAGCAGTACTTC,CASSLGWDSSQEQYF
-,-,TRBV9,TRBJ2-1,TGTGCCAGCAGTTGGGGACTCTATGGCGGTAATGAGCAGTTCTTC,CASSWGLYGGNEQFF
-,-,TRBV6-6,TRBJ1-2,TGTGCCAGCAGTTATGGGTCGTCCGGCTATGGCTACACCTTC,CASSYGSSGYGYTF
few,-,TRBV14,TRBJ1-2,TGTGCCAGCAGCCAAGGGGGGAACCTTGGCTACACCTTC,CASSQGGNLGYTF
once,-,TRBV5-6,TRBJ1-2,TGTGCCAGCAGCTTGGCCGACAGATTCAACTATGGCTACACCTTC,CASSLADRFNYGYTF
-,TRBD1,TRBV7-2,TRBJ1-1,TGTGCCAGCAGCCTACAGGGGGCGAGGACTGAAGCTTTCTTT,CASSLQGARTEAFF
-,TRBD1,TRBV6-5,TRBJ1-5,TGTGCCAGCAGTTACGACAGGGATAGCAATCAGCCCCAGCATTTT,CASSYDRDSNQPQHF
-,-,TRBV30,TRBJ2-7,TGTGTCTGGAGTCCTAACATGAGCCATAACGACGAGCAGTACTTC,CVWSPNMSHNDEQYF
-,TRBD1,TRBV5-1,TRBJ2-2,TGCGCCAGCAGCGAGGACAGGGGGCAGGGCGGGGAGCTGTTTTTT,CASSEDRGQGGELFF
-,TRBD1,TRBV29-1,TRBJ1-2,TGCAGCGTAGGACAGGGGGCGGACTATGGCTACACCTTC,CSVGQGADYGYTF
few,-,TRBV5-1,TRBJ1-1,TGCGCCAGCAGCTCAACTCTCCGTCCGTACACTGAAGCTTTCTTT,CASSSTLRPYTEAFF
few,TRBD2,TRBV4-2,TRBJ2-2,TGTGCCAGCAGCCAAGACTTACTAGCGGGGAACACCGGGGAGCTGTTTTTT,CASSQDLLAGNTGELFF
-,-,TRBV19,TRBJ1-4,TGTGCCAGTAGTATAATTGGGGGAAAACTGTTTTTT,CASSIIGGKLFF